This TCR beta chain was sequenced in a study of control samples from healthy donors and cancer patients. The assay was immunoSEQ multiplex PCR, and TCRdb's table has in-frame clones only and misses some. The sample has some 100,000 clones, just under 95% seen once. Looked up from germline, CDR1 is LGHNA and CDR2 is YSLEER. This CDR3 spans 17 amino acids. The V end lost 1 base, the J end lost 8 bases, and 20 bases lay between the germline ends. The sample consisted of blood. V gene TRBV4-3 combines with J gene TRBJ1-4; no reliable D call. The sequence derives from a human donor in good health. The donor label of this sample is uncertain. In DNA, the CDR3 is TGCGCCAGCAGCCAAGGGCGCCCCTGGATGTTCGGAGAAAAACTGTTTTTT. The encoded protein is CASSQGRPWMFGEKLFF.